Presented here are 13 T cell receptor beta chains from one specimen sequenced in a study of T-cell memory formation after mild COVID-19. TCRdb re-analysed the 5' RACE reads in MiXCR, keeping a single row per CDR3 protein. The repertoire holds almost 550,000 distinct CDR3 sequences, with around 21% as singletons. The sequencing sample was made of PBMCs or a T cell subset sorted from them (not recorded which). These receptors originate from an adult woman who had mild COVID-19 (a few samples of this study predate the infection). Cell type and time point are not known.

This clonotype was detected a few times. The chain has TRBV27 and TRBJ2-6; 9 nucleotides align to TRBD1. The CDR3 covers 17 residues. V lost 3 bases to trimming and J lost 1 base; unmatched junction nucleotides: 4. The germline CDR1 and CDR2 sequences are MNHEY and SMNVEV (reference sequence). The CDR3 sequence: CASSLGQGTSGANVLTF. The CDR3 nucleotides read TGTGCCAGCAGTTTGGGACAGGGAACATCTGGGGCCAACGTCCTGACTTTC.

This chain uses TRBV2 with TRBJ2-1, with 8 bases matching TRBD2. V dropped 1 base and J dropped 3; count of bases not matched to a gene: 5. The CDR3 is made up of 16 amino acids. Germline loops: CDR1 SNHLY, CDR2 FYNNEI. The CDR3 reads CASSEVGRGIYNEQFF. In DNA form, the CDR3 reads TGTGCCAGCAGTGAAGTCGGGAGGGGAATCTACAATGAGCAGTTCTTC.

This sequence joins TRBV5-1 and TRBJ2-3, with 10 bases that match TRBD2. This CDR3 is 17 amino acids long. Germline-derived CDR1 and CDR2 are SGHRS and YFSETQ. J gave up 3 bases and V 0 bases, and 7 bases lay outside the gene matches. The CDR3 DNA reads TGCGCCAGCAGCTTGGAACCTAGCGGGAGCGGTACAGATACGCAGTATTTT. Amino acid sequence: CASSLEPSGSGTDTQYF.

In this sample, this clonotype turned up a few times. The V gene is TRBV5-1, the J gene TRBJ2-7; D remains unclear. CDR1 and CDR2 (germline): SGHRS, YFSETQ. CDR3 length equals 14 residues. Trimming removed 1 base at V and 1 base at J, with 9 bases between. This chain's CDR3 is CASSLRQDSYEQYF. The CDR3 nucleotides read TGCGCCAGCAGCTTGAGACAAGATTCCTACGAGCAGTACTTC. The complete variable domain, with remaining parts taken from reference TRBV5-1 and TRBJ2-7, reads KAGVTQTPRYLIKTRGQQVTLSCSPISGHRSVSWYQQTPGQGLQFLFEYFSETQRNKGNFPGRFSGRQFSNSRSEMNVSTLELGDSALYLCASSLRQDSYEQYFGPGTRLTVT.

This rearrangement joins TRBV9 to TRBJ1-1, with a weak D call TRBD1 (6 bases). The CDR3 covers 13 residues. Between the trimmed V and J ends, which lost 3 bases and 3 bases, there was a span of 9 bases. Per germline, CDR1 SGDLS and CDR2 YYNGEE. CDR3 amino acids: CASSEGGDTEAFF. The CDR3 DNA is TGTGCCAGCAGCGAGGGGGGGGACACTGAAGCTTTCTTT.

The sample holds one count of this clonotype. The V gene is TRBV12-3 or TRBV12-4, the J gene TRBJ2-7, with TRBD1 as a possible D gene (5 bases). The CDR3 runs 15 residues. Trimming shortened V by 4 bases and J by 4 bases, and 17 bases separated the two germline ends. The CDR3, as DNA: TGTGCCAGCAGTTCGCTCACAGGTTCTCGTTACGAGCAGTACTTC. Translation: CASSSLTGSRYEQYF.

Only a few counts were recorded for this clonotype. The rearrangement uses TRBV7-8 and TRBJ2-7; no reliable D call. CDR3 size: 15 residues. CDR1 is SGHVS, CDR2 FQNEAQ, per germline. V shed 0 bases and J shed 0 bases, with 9 bases lying between them. CDR3 amino acids: CASSLAVDLSYEQYF. The CDR3, as DNA: TGTGCCAGCAGCTTAGCAGTAGACCTCTCCTACGAGCAGTACTTC. Combining the CDR3 with reference TRBV7-8 and TRBJ2-7 gives the whole variable domain GAGVSQSPRYKVAKRGQDVALRCDPISGHVSLFWYQQALGQGPEFLTYFQNEAQLDKSGLPSDRFFAERPEGSVSTLKIQRTQQEDSAVYLCASSLAVDLSYEQYFGPGTRLTVT.

The J gene is TRBJ1-3, the V gene TRBV7-8; weak D call: TRBD1 (6 bases). V dropped 5 bases and J dropped 0 bases, with 14 bases sitting between them. Germline-derived CDR1 and CDR2 are SGHVS and FQNEAQ. The CDR3 loop spans 16 amino acids. The DNA of the CDR3 is TGTGCCAGCAGCCTCGGACAGATACTCTCTGGAAACACCATATATTTT. Encoded protein: CASSLGQILSGNTIYF. Variable domain in full (rest from reference TRBV7-8 and TRBJ1-3): GAGVSQSPRYKVAKRGQDVALRCDPISGHVSLFWYQQALGQGPEFLTYFQNEAQLDKSGLPSDRFFAERPEGSVSTLKIQRTQQEDSAVYLCASSLGQILSGNTIYFGEGSWLTVV.

The gene calls are TRBV5-4 and TRBJ1-6, with D unclear. V lost 8 bases to trimming and J lost 8 bases, with 14 bases between them. The length of the CDR3 is 13 residues. Germline V gene data show CDR1 as SGHNT and CDR2 as YYREEE (reference sequence). The CDR3 DNA reads TGTGCCAGTACGACGCAAAAGGATTCACCCCTCCACTTT. This translates into CASTTQKDSPLHF. Supplemented by reference TRBV5-4 and TRBJ1-6, the full variable domain reads ETGVTQSPTHLIKTRGQQVTLRCSSQSGHNTVSWYQQALGQGPQFIFQYYREEENGRGNFPPRFSGLQFPNYSSELNVNALELDDSALYLCASTTQKDSPLHFGNGTRLTVT.

The chain is built from TRBV5-1 and TRBJ2-1, with no clear D. Germline V gene lookup returns CDR1 SGHRS and CDR2 YFSETQ. The CDR3 covers 16 residues. Trimming took off 3 bases at V and 3 bases at J, with 16 bases between the two ends. The CDR3 reads CASSSDPSRLYNEQFF. As DNA, the CDR3 is TGCGCCAGCAGCTCCGACCCGTCCAGACTCTACAATGAGCAGTTCTTC. Using reference TRBV5-1 and TRBJ2-1 for the parts outside the CDR3, the full variable domain is KAGVTQTPRYLIKTRGQQVTLSCSPISGHRSVSWYQQTPGQGLQFLFEYFSETQRNKGNFPGRFSGRQFSNSRSEMNVSTLELGDSALYLCASSSDPSRLYNEQFFGPGTRLTVL.

The rearrangement uses TRBV5-1 and TRBJ2-7; possibly TRBD1 for D (5 bases). The CDR3 consists of 15 residues. Trimming removed 4 bases at V and 2 bases at J, with 16 bases between. Germline loops: CDR1 SGHRS, CDR2 YFSETQ. The CDR3, as DNA: TGCGCCAGCAGCGACCTCGTGGCAGGGACCTACGAGCAGTACTTC. Its translation is CASSDLVAGTYEQYF.

The gene calls are TRBV12-3 or TRBV12-4 and TRBJ2-7, with a tentative D call TRBD2 (6 bases). The V end lost 8 bases, the J end lost 2 bases, and 16 bases lay between the germline ends. The CDR3 sequence is 14 residues long. DNA of the CDR3: TGTGCCAGCGGCCCCGGGACGGGGGCCTACGAGCAGTACTTC. It is translated as CASGPGTGAYEQYF.

This clonotype was seen more than once but under ten times. The chain combines TRBV6-6 with TRBJ2-5; D is undetermined. CDR1 and CDR2 (germline): MNHNY, SVGAGI (reference sequence). V was pared by 5 bases and J by 5 bases, with 24 bases between. The CDR3 has 17 amino acids. In nucleotides, the CDR3 is TGTGCCAGCAGTGACTTTGTGGCTCGGAAGGGTGAGGAGACCCAGTACTTC. It translates to CASSDFVARKGEETQYF.